A single T cell receptor beta chain is shown here with its context. Trimming shortened V by 0 bases and J by 3 bases, and 8 bases separated the two germline ends. CDR3 length: 14 residues. CDR1 is SGHNT and CDR2 is YENEEA in the germline V gene. These data belong to a study of blood T cell repertoires in COVID-19. Study-level information: Nucleic acid was either cDNA or gDNA, and it came from T cells, B-cell-depleted T cells, or PBMCs.

Sequencing was performed with immunoSEQ multiplex PCR; in TCRdb, only in-frame clones are kept and a portion is missing. This sample has some 110,000 clones, with roughly 82% found just once. V usage is TRBV11-3 and J usage is TRBJ2-5; D is perhaps TRBD1 (5 bases). The sample comprised peripheral blood. The sequence derives from a man in his sixties with acute or convalescent COVID-19. DNA for the CDR3: TGTGCCAGCAGCTTAGATGGGGCGGAAGAGACCCAGTACTTC. This translates into CASSLDGAEETQYF.